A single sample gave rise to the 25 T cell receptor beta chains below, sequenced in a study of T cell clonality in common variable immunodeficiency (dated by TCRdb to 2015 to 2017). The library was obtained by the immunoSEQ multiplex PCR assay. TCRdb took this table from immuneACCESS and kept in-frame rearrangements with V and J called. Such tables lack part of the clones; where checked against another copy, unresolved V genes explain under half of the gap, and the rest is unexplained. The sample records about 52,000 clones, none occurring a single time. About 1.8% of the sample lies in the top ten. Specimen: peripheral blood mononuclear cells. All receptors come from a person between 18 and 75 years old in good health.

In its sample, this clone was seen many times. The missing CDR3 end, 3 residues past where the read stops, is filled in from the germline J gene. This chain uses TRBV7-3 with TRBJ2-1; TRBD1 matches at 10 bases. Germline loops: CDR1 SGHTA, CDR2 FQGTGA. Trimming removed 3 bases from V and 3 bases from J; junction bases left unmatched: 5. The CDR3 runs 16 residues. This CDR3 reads CASSFRWTGGYNEQFF. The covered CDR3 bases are TGTGCCAGCAGCTTTCGATGGACAGGGGGCTACAATGAG.

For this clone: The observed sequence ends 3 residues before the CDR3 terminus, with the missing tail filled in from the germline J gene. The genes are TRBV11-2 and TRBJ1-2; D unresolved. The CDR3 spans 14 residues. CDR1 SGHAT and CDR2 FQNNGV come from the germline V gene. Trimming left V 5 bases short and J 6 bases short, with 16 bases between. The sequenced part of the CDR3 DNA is TGTGCCAGCAGCGCGTTGAGGAGTCGGGATGGC. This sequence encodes CASSALRSRDG. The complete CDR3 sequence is CASSALRSRDGYTF.

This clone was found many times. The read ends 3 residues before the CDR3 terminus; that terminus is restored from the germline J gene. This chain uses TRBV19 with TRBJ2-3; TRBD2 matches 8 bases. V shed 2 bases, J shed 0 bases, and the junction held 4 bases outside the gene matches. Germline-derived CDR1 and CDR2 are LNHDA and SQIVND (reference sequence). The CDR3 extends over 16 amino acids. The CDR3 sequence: CASSISGRSSTDTQYF. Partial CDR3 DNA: TGTGCCAGTAGTATAAGCGGGAGATCTAGCACAGATACG.

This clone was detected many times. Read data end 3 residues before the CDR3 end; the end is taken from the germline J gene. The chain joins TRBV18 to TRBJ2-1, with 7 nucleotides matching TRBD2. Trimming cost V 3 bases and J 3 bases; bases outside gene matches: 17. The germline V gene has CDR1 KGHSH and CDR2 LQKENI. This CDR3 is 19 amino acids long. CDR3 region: CASSPPLIESGTYYNEQFF. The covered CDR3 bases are TGTGCCAGCTCACCGCCCTTGATCGAGAGCGGGACCTACTACAATGAG.

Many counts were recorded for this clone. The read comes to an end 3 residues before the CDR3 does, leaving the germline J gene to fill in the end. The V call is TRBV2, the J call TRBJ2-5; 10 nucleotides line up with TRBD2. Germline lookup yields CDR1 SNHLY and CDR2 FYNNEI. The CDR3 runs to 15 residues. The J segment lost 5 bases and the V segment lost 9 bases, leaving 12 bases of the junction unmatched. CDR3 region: CASTTSSGSWETQYF. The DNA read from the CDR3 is TGTGCCAGTACCACCTCTAGCGGGAGCTGGGAGACC.

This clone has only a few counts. The CDR3 DNA, read in part, is TGTGCCAGTAGCGGGACAGTTACAACTAATGAAAAA. This codes for CASSGTVTTNEK. The whole CDR3 is CASSGTVTTNEKLFF. The chain is built from TRBV19 and TRBJ1-4; 7 bases line up with TRBD1. The CDR3 goes on 3 residues after the read ends, and that part is filled in from the germline J gene. The trim removed 6 bases at V and 0 bases at J, leaving 4 bases unmatched. Germline V lookup: CDR1 LNHDA, CDR2 SQIVND (reference sequence). This CDR3 region has 15 residues.

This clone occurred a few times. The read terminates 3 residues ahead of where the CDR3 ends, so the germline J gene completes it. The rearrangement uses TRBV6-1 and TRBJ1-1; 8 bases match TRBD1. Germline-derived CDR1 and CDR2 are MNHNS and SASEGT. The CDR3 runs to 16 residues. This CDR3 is CASSARTRTGRNRAFF. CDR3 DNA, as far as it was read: TGTGCCAGCAGTGCAAGAACCAGGACAGGGAGGAATCGA.

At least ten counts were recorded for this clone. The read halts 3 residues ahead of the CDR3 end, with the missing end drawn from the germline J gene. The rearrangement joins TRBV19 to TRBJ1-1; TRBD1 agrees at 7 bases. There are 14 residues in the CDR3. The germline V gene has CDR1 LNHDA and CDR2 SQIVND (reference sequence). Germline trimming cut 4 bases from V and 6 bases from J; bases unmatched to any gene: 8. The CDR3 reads CASSTDRSVSEAFF. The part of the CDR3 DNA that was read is TGTGCCAGTAGTACGGACAGGTCCGTCTCTGAA.

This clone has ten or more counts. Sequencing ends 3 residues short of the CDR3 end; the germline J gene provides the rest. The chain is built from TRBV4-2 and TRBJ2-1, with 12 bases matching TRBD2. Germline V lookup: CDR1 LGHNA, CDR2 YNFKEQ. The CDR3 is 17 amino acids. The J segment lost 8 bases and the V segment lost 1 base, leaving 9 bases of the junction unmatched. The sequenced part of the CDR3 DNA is TGTGCCAGCAGCCAAGGGACTAGCGGGATAATGGTGGATGAG. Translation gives CASSQGTSGIMVDE. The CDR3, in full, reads CASSQGTSGIMVDEQFF.

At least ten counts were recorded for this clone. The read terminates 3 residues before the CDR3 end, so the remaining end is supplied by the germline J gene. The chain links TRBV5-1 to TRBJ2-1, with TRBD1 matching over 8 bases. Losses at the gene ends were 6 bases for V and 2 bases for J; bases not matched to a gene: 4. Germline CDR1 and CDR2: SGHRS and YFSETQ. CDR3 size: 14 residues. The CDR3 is CASKRTGPYNEQFF. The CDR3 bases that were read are TGCGCCAGCAAGAGGACAGGGCCCTACAATGAG.

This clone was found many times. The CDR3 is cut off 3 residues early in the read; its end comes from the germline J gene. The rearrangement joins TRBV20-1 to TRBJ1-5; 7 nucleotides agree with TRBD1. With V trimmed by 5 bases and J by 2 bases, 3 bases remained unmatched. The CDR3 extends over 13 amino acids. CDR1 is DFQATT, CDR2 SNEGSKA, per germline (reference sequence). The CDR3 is CSARQGGNQPQHF. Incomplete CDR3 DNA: TGCAGTGCTCGACAGGGAGGCAATCAGCCC.

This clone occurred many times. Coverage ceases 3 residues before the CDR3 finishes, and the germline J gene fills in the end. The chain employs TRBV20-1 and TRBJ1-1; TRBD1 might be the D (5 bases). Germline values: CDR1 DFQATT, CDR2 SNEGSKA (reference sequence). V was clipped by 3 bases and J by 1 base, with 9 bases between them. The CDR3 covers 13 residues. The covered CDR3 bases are TGCAGTGCTAGCGGGGGAACGAACACTGAA. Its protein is CSASGGTNTE. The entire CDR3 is CSASGGTNTEAFF.

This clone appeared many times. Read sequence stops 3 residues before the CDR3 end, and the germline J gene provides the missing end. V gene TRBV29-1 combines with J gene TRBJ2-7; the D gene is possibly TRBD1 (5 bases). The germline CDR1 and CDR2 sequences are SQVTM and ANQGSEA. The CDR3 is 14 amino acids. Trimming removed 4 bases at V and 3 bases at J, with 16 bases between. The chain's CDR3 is CSVVLQGTYYEQYF. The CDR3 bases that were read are TGCAGCGTTGTATTGCAGGGTACTTACTACGAG.

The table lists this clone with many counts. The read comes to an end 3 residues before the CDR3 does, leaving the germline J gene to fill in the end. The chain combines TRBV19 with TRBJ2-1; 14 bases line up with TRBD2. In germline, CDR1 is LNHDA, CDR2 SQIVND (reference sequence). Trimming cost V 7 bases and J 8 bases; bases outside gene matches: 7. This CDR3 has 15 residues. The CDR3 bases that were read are TGTGCCAGTACTCAGGGACTAGCGGGAGCCGATGAG. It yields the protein CASTQGLAGADE. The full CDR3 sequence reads CASTQGLAGADEQFF.

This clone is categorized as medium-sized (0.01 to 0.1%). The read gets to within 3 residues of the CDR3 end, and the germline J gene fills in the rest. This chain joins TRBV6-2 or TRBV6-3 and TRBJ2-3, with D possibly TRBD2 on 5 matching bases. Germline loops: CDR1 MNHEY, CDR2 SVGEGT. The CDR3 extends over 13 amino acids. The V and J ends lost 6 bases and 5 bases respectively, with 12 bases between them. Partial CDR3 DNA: TGTGCCAGCAGCACTAGTGAGGTAGATACG. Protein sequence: CASSTSEVDT. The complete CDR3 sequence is CASSTSEVDTQYF.

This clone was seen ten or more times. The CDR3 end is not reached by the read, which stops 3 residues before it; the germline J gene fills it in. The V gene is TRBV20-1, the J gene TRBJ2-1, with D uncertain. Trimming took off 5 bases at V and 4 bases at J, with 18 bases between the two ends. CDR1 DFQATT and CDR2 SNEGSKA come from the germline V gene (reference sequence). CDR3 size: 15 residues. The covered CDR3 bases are TGCAGTGCTCCCGAGCTCGAGGCCGGGTACAATGAG. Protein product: CSAPELEAGYNE. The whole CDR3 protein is CSAPELEAGYNEQFF.

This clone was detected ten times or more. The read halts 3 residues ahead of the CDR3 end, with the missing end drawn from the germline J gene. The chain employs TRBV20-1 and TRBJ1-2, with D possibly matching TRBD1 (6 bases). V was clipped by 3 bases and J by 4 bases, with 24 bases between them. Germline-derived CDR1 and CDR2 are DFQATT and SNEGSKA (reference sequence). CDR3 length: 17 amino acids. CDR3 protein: CSASDPGATRVVYGYTF. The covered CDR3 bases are TGCAGTGCTAGTGATCCAGGGGCCACCCGGGTAGTCTATGGC.

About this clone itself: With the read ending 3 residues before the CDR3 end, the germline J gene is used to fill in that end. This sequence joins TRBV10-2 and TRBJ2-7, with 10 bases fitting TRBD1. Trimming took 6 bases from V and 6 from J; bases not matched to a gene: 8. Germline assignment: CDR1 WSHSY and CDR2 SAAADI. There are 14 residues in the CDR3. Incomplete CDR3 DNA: TGCGCCAGCAGGGGGGGACAGGGGAATTCCGAG. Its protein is CASRGGQGNSE. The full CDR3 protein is CASRGGQGNSEQYF.

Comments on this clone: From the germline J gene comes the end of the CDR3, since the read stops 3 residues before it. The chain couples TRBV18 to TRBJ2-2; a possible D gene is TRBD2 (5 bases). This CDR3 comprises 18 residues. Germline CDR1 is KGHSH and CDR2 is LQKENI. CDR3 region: CASSPGFSATPPNEKLFF. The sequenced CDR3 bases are TGTGCCAGCTCCCCGGGGTTTTCCGCAACCCCCCCTAATGAAAAG.

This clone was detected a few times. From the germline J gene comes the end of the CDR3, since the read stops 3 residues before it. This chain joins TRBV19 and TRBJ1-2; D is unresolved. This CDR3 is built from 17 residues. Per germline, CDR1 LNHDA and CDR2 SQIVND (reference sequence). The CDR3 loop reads CASSYPTSGSGADTYTF. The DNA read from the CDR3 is TGTGCCAGTAGTTATCCGACTAGCGGGAGTGGTGCAGATACC.

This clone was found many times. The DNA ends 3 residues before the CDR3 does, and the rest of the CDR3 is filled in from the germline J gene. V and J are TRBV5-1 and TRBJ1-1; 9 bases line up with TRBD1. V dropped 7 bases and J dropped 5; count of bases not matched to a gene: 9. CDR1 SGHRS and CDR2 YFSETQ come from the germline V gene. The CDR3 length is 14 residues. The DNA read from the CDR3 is TGCGCCAGCCGCACAGGGGGCGAGGGGACTGAA. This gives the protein CASRTGGEGTE. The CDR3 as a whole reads CASRTGGEGTEAFF.

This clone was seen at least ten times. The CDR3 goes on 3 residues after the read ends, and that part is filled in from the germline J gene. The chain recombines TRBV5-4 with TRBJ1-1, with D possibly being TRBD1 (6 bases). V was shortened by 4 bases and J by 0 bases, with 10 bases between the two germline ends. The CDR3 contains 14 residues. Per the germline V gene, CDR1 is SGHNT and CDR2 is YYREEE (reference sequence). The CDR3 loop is CASSRDTVNTEAFF. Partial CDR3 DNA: TGTGCCAGCAGCCGGGACACGGTGAACACTGAA.

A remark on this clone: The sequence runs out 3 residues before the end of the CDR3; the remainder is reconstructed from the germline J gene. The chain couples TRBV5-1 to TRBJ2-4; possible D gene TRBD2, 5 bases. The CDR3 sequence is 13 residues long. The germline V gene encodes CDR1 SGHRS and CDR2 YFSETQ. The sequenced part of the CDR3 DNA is TGCGCCAGCAGCCTCCGGGGTCTCTATGGT. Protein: CASSLRGLYG. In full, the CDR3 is CASSLRGLYGQYF. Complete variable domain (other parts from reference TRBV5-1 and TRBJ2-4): KAGVTQTPRYLIKTRGQQVTLSCSPISGHRSVSWYQQTPGQGLQFLFEYFSETQRNKGNFPGRFSGRQFSNSRSEMNVSTLELGDSALYLCASSLRGLYGQYFGAGTRLSVL.

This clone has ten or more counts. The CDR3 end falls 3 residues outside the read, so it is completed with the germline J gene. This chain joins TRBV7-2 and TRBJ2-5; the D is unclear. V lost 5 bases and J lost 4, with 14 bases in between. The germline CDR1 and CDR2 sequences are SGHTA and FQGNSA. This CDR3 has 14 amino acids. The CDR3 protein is CASSTVSTRETQYF. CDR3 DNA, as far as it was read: TGTGCCAGCAGCACCGTTAGCACACGAGAGACC.

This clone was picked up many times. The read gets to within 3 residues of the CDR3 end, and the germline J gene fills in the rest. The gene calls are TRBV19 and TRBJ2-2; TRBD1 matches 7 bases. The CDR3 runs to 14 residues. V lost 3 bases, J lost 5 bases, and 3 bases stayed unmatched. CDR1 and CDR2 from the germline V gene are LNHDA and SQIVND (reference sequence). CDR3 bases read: TGTGCCAGTAGTATGGACAGGTGGACCGGGGAG. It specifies CASSMDRWTGE. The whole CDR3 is CASSMDRWTGELFF.